This T cell receptor (beta chain) was obtained from a study of CD8+ T cells in alopecia areata. The sequencing template was cDNA reverse transcribed from extracted RNA. The assay was immunoSEQ multiplex PCR, and TCRdb's table has in-frame clones only and misses some. The sample comprises 95,000 to 120,000 clones, 56% of which are singletons, and approximately 3.1% rests with the top ten. CDR1 and CDR2 from the germline V gene are LNHNV and YYDKDF (reference sequence). CDR3 length: 16 amino acids. V lost 6 bases, J lost 0 bases, and 14 bases lay in between. For this clone: The target antigen is unknown.

Specified treatment: oral pan-JAK inhibitor, 5-10 mg twice daily. Study-level points and caveats: Normal skin contains resident alphabeta T cells, and these are also sequenced in scalp samples. Against the mouse data, patients shared TCRs less clearly, possibly for HLA reasons. Any link of baseline CD8+ expansion to response, resting on one nonresponder, remains uncertain.

This clonotype was obtained from a human donor with alopecia areata. The chain combines TRBV15 with TRBJ2-2; tentatively, D is TRBD1 or TRBD2 (5 bases each). This specimen was CD4+ T cells sorted from blood, taken at week 24, from a patient treated with tofacitinib. CDR3 coding DNA: TGTGCCACCAGGGAATTCCGGGACGCGAACACCGGGGAGCTGTTTTTT. This translates into CATREFRDANTGELFF.